This TCR beta chain emerged from a study of blood T cell repertoires in COVID-19. Study details: T cells, B-cell-depleted T cells, or PBMCs supplied cDNA or gDNA.

Study members were between about 18 and 89 years old and lived in fewer than 30 US regions. Assignments of participants to cohorts depended upon their own reported clinical history. Only in-frame clones appear in the TCRdb table, and some are missing; sequencing was by immunoSEQ multiplex PCR. The sample records some 300,000 clones, roughly 90% being singletons. This clone was found once. CDR3 length: 14 amino acids. Per germline, CDR1 SGDLS and CDR2 YYNGEE. The V end lost 5 bases, the J end lost 0 bases, and 9 bases lay between the germline ends. V gene TRBV9 combines with J gene TRBJ1-3, with D possibly being TRBD1 (5 bases). The sequenced sample consisted of PBMCs or T cells enriched from blood (not recorded which). This TCR was sampled from a woman in her 30s who had been exposed to COVID-19. In DNA form, the CDR3 reads TGTGCCAGCAGACGAGACAGCTCTGGAAACACCATATATTTT. Protein: CASRRDSSGNTIYF.